This T cell receptor (beta chain) was observed in a study of patients and donors after allogeneic stem cell transplantation. This clonotype was detected a few times. One entry per CDR3 protein, called by TCRdb with MiXCR from the RT-PCR reads. This table holds hundreds of thousands of distinct CDR3 sequences, approximately 16% found once. Specimen: blood, either unsorted or a sorted T cell fraction (not recorded which). This TCR derives from a human donor who was either an allogeneic HSCT recipient or a stem cell or donor lymphocyte infusion donor (not recorded which). It is not recorded whose cells these are; they may come from a transplant donor.

The DNA of the CDR3 is TGCGCCAGCAGCCAAGATCGGGCGGGAGCCTACGAGCAGTACTTC. Amino acid sequence: CASSQDRAGAYEQYF. V usage is TRBV4-3 and J usage is TRBJ2-7; TRBD2 matches at 7 bases. Germline CDR1 and CDR2: LGHNA and YSLEER. V lost 0 bases and J lost 2; bases outside the gene matches: 4. The CDR3 covers 15 residues.